The rows below give T cell receptor beta chains drawn from one sample of a study of a mutant IDH1 vaccine in newly diagnosed glioma. Their antigens are not known. Method: immunoSEQ multiplex PCR; TCRdb's copy keeps in-frame clones and lacks some. The profile covers approximately 60,000 clones, with 87% appearing a single time and roughly 1.4% taken by the ten largest. The sample here was PBMCs, taken from a glioma patient whose treatment included an IDH1 peptide vaccine. Every receptor here comes from a man aged 40-55 years with glioma. Both conserved end residues are part of each CDR3. The order of the fields is V gene, clone size, D gene, J gene, CDR3 DNA, CDR3 protein. A D gene is named only where the DNA matches it firmly. Size tells how often a clone was seen (once, few, many) or the class of an expanded clone, and some rows leave it out.

TRBV4-2	few	TRBD2	TRBJ2-2	TGTGCCAGCAGCCTGGGACTACCCGGCGGGGAGCTGTTTTTT	CASSLGLPGGELFF
TRBV5-5	NA	NA	TRBJ2-2	TGTGCCAGCACTCCTCAGGCCAGGACAGCGAACACCGGGGAGCTGTTTTTT	CASTPQARTANTGELFF
TRBV2	NA	NA	TRBJ2-2	TGTGCCAGCACATCAGACCAGAACACCGGGGAGCTGTTTTTT	CASTSDQNTGELFF
TRBV18	NA	NA	TRBJ2-6	TGTGCCAGCTCACCATTCTCAGACTCTGGGGCCAACGTCCTGACTTTC	CASSPFSDSGANVLTF
TRBV19	NA	TRBD2	TRBJ2-7	TGTGCCAGTAGACTAGCGGGAGTCAACGAGCAGTACTTC	CASRLAGVNEQYF
TRBV18	NA	NA	TRBJ2-5	TGTGCCAGCTCCCCAAGCCAGGTCAAAGAGACCCAGTACTTC	CASSPSQVKETQYF
TRBV20-1	NA	NA	TRBJ2-7	TGCAGTGTTGTCGGGTCCTACGAGCAGTACTTC	CSVVGSYEQYF
TRBV19	NA	TRBD1	TRBJ2-1	TGTGCCAGTAAAAGTGGGGACAGTCTCAATGAGCAGTTCTTC	CASKSGDSLNEQFF
TRBV7-8	few	NA	TRBJ1-5	TGTGCCAGCAGCACCGGACTGGCTCCCAATCAGCCCCAGCATTTT	CASSTGLAPNQPQHF
TRBV4-3	NA	NA	TRBJ2-4	TGCGCCAGCAGCCTCAATGGGGTTCAGTACTTC	CASSLNGVQYF
TRBV5-1	once	NA	TRBJ2-7	TGCGCCAGCAGCTTGTCGGGAGAGGGTTACGAGCAGTACTTC	CASSLSGEGYEQYF
TRBV29-1	NA	TRBD1	TRBJ1-1	TGCAGCGTTGAAGATGGGTTCAGGGGGAGGAACACTGAAGCTTTCTTT	CSVEDGFRGRNTEAFF
TRBV7-2	NA	NA	TRBJ2-5	TGTGCCAGCAGCTTATACCGAAACCGCTTACAAGAGACCCAGTACTTC	CASSLYRNRLQETQYF
TRBV14	NA	TRBD2	TRBJ2-7	TGTGCCAGCAGCCAGCCCGTGGGGACTAGCGGGAGAAGCGGGACCTACGAGCAGTACTTC	CASSQPVGTSGRSGTYEQYF
TRBV27	NA	NA	TRBJ1-2	TGTGCCAGAAACAGTCAAGTATTACACTATGGCTACACCTTC	CARNSQVLHYGYTF
TRBV15	NA	NA	TRBJ2-2	TGTGCCACCAGCAGAGAGGTGGGAGTGACCGGGGAGCTGTTTTTT	CATSREVGVTGELFF
TRBV20-1	once	NA	TRBJ1-1	TGCAGTGCCGAGATGGCCACTGAAGCTTTCTTT	CSAEMATEAFF
TRBV4-2	NA	NA	TRBJ1-4	TGTGCCAGCAGCCAAGGGGGGGGAGATGAAAAACTGTTTTTT	CASSQGGGDEKLFF
TRBV4-1	NA	TRBD2	TRBJ2-7	TGCGCCAGCAGCCAGGGACTAGCGTTCGAGCAGTACTTC	CASSQGLAFEQYF
TRBV7-9	NA	NA	TRBJ2-3	TGTGCCAGCGGGTCCACGGGTAAAGATACGCAGTATTTT	CASGSTGKDTQYF
TRBV11-2	NA	TRBD2	TRBJ2-5	TGTGCCAGCACCTGGACTAGCGGGGTTCAAGAGACCCAGTACTTC	CASTWTSGVQETQYF
TRBV10-3	NA	NA	TRBJ1-1	TGTGCCATCAGCGCTCGGGATGTGAACACTGAAGCTTTCTTT	CAISARDVNTEAFF
TRBV29-1	NA	NA	TRBJ1-5	TGCAGCGTTCGGGGCACAAATCAGCCCCAGCATTTT	CSVRGTNQPQHF
TRBV27	once	NA	TRBJ1-2	TGTGCCAGCAGTAAACCAAGCGTCGGTGGCTACACCTTC	CASSKPSVGGYTF
TRBV6-4	NA	TRBD2	TRBJ2-6	TGTGCCAGCAGCCCTAGCGGGAGGGCCGGGGCCAACGTCCTGACTTTC	CASSPSGRAGANVLTF
TRBV5-1	NA	TRBD2	TRBJ2-1	TGCGCCAGCAGCGGGGAGGGGCTAGGGCACCAGTTCTTC	CASSGEGLGHQFF
TRBV25-1	NA	NA	TRBJ2-3	TGTGCCAGCAGTGACCTTAGGGGGGGTCGGTTGCAATCAGATACGCAGTATTTT	CASSDLRGGRLQSDTQYF
TRBV7-2	NA	NA	TRBJ2-3	TGTGCCAGCAGCTTGACTAGGCTTACAGATACGCAGTATTTT	CASSLTRLTDTQYF
TRBV4-3	few	NA	TRBJ1-1	TGCGCCAGCAGCCAAGAAAGGGCCGGGCTCAGGTCGGACACTGAAGCTTTCTTT	CASSQERAGLRSDTEAFF
TRBV4-1	few	TRBD2	TRBJ2-3	TGCGCCAGCAGCCTATCTTCTGGCGGGAGGGCCGCGGAAGATACGCAGTATTTT	CASSLSSGGRAAEDTQYF
TRBV21-1	NA	NA	TRBJ2-5	TGTGCCAGCAGCAGACCGCAGGGCCAAGAGACCCAGTACTTC	CASSRPQGQETQYF
TRBV28	once	NA	TRBJ2-7	TGTGCCAGCAGTTTGTTTAGAGGGGGCTCCTACGAGCAGTACTTC	CASSLFRGGSYEQYF
TRBV27	NA	TRBD1	TRBJ1-2	TGTGCCAGCAGTTATACAGGGGGCAACTATGGCTACACCTTC	CASSYTGGNYGYTF
TRBV2	NA	NA	TRBJ2-1	TGTGCCAGCAATACAGGGTCTTTGGCTTACAATGAGCAGTTCTTC	CASNTGSLAYNEQFF
TRBV19	NA	NA	TRBJ2-1	TGTGCCAGTAGTATAGCAGGGTCATCGAGTGAGCAGTTCTTC	CASSIAGSSSEQFF
TRBV5-1	NA	NA	TRBJ2-3	TGCGCCAGCAGCTCTGACAGGTCCACAGATACGCAGTATTTT	CASSSDRSTDTQYF
TRBV5-1	NA	NA	TRBJ2-7	TGCGCCAGCAGCTGGGGCTACGAGCAGTACTTC	CASSWGYEQYF
TRBV6-6	NA	TRBD1	TRBJ1-5	TGTGCCAGCAGTCACAGGGGGAGTAACAATCAGCCCCAGCATTTT	CASSHRGSNNQPQHF
TRBV6-5	NA	NA	TRBJ1-4	TGTGCCAGCAGTTACAGCAGGGTGTCTAATGAAAAACTGTTTTTT	CASSYSRVSNEKLFF
TRBV4-3	NA	TRBD1	TRBJ2-7	TGCGCCAGCAGCCAAGATGGGGGACAGAACCACGAGCAGTACTTC	CASSQDGGQNHEQYF
TRBV20-1	NA	NA	TRBJ2-7	TGCAGCTCGAGGGCCCGCAGGGAGCAGTACTTC	CSSRARREQYF
TRBV18	NA	TRBD1	TRBJ1-4	TGTGCCAGCTCACCACGACAGGGCACTAATGAAAAACTGTTTTTT	CASSPRQGTNEKLFF
TRBV21-1	NA	NA	TRBJ1-2	TGTGCCAGCAGGCCGGGACAGGGGGGCGGCTACACCTTC	CASRPGQGGGYTF
TRBV11-2	NA	NA	TRBJ1-5	TGTGCCAGCAGCCTTGACACGTATAGCAATCAGCCCCAGCATTTT	CASSLDTYSNQPQHF
TRBV5-4	NA	NA	TRBJ2-2	TGTGCCAGCAGCTCCCTCATGGATCACCGGGAGCTGTTTTTT	CASSSLMDHRELFF
TRBV4-1	NA	NA	TRBJ1-1	TGCGCCAGCAGCCCCGTAAGGGGGACTGAAGCTTTCTTT	CASSPVRGTEAFF
TRBV10-2	once	TRBD1	TRBJ2-5	TGCGCCAGCAGCTTGACAGGGGGTGAGACCCAGTACTTC	CASSLTGGETQYF
TRBV4-1	once	TRBD2	TRBJ2-5	TGCGCCAGCAGCCTTACCGACTGGACTAGCGGCCAAGAGACCCAGTACTTC	CASSLTDWTSGQETQYF
TRBV6-5	NA	TRBD1	TRBJ1-4	TGTGCCAGCAGACGATCCGGGACAGGGAATGAAAAACTGTTTTTT	CASRRSGTGNEKLFF
TRBV11-2	NA	TRBD2	TRBJ2-7	TGTGCCAGCAGCTTAGGTATTGGTTGGACTAGGATCCTCTACGAGCAGTACTTC	CASSLGIGWTRILYEQYF
TRBV9	NA	NA	TRBJ2-7	TGTGCCAGCAGCGGGCGGGATAGCAACCACGAGCAGTACTTC	CASSGRDSNHEQYF
TRBV29-1	NA	TRBD2	TRBJ2-7	TGCAGCGGGGGTAGCGGGAGAGGATACGAGCAGTACTTC	CSGGSGRGYEQYF
TRBV6-1	NA	TRBD2	TRBJ2-3	TGTGCCAGCTCCCGGACTAGATCAGATACGCAGTATTTT	CASSRTRSDTQYF